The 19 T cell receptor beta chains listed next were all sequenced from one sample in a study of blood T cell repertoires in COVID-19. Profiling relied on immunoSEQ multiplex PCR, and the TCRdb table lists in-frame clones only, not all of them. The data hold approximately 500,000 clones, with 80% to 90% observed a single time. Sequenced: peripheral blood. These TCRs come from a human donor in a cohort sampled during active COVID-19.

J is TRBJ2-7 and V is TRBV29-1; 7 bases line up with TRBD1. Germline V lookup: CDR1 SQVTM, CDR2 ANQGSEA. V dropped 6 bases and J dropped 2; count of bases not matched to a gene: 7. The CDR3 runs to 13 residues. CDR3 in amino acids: CSVPRQGTYEQYF. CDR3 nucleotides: TGCAGCGTCCCGCGACAGGGTACCTACGAGCAGTACTTC.

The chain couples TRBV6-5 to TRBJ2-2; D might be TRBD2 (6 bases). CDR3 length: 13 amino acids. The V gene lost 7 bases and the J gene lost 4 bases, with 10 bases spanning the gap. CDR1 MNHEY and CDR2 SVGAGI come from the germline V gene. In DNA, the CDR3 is TGTGCCAGCATGCGGGAAGCCACCGGGGAGCTGTTTTTT. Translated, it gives CASMREATGELFF.

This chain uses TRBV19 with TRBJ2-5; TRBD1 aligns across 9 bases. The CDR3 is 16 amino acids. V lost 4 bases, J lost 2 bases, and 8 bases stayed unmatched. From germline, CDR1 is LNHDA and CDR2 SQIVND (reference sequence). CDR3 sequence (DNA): TGTGCCAGTAGTAATCCGGGGGACAGGGCACAAGAGACCCAGTACTTC. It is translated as CASSNPGDRAQETQYF.

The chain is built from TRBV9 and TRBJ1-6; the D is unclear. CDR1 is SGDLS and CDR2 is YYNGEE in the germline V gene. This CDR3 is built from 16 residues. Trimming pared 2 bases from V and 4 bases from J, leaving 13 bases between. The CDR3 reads CASSVAVQSYNSPLHF. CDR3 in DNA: TGTGCCAGCAGCGTGGCTGTTCAGTCTTATAATTCACCCCTCCACTTT.

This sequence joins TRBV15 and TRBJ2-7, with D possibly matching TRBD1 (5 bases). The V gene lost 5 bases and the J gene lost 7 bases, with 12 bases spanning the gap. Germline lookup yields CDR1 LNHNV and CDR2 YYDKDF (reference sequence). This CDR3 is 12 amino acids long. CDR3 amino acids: CATSHRMGEQYF. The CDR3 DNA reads TGTGCCACCAGCCACAGGATGGGAGAGCAGTACTTC.

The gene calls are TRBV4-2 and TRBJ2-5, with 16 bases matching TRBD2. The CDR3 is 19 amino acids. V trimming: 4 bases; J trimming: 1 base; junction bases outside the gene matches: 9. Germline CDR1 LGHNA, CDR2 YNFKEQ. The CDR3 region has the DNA TGTGCCAGCAGCCCAATCGGGACTAGCGGGAGGGCGTCCCAAGAGACCCAGTACTTC. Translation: CASSPIGTSGRASQETQYF.

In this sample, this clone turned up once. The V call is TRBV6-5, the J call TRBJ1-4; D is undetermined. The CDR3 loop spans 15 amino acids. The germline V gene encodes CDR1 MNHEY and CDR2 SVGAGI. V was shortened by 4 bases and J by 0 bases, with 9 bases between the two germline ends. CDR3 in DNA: TGTGCCAGCAGTTCTTCCCTTGCAACTAATGAAAAACTGTTTTTT. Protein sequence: CASSSSLATNEKLFF.

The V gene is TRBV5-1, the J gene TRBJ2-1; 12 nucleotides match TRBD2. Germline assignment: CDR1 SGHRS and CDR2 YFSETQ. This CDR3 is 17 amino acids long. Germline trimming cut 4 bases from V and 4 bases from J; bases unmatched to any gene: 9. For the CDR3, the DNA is TGCGCCAGCAGCGGTGGACTAGCGGGAAAAGAGTACAATGAGCAGTTCTTC. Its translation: CASSGGLAGKEYNEQFF.

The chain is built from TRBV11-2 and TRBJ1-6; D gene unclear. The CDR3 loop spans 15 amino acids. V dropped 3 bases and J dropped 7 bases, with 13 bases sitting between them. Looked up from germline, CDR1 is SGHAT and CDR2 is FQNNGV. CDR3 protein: CASSFARVENSPLHF. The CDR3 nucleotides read TGTGCCAGCAGCTTCGCACGGGTCGAAAATTCACCCCTCCACTTT.

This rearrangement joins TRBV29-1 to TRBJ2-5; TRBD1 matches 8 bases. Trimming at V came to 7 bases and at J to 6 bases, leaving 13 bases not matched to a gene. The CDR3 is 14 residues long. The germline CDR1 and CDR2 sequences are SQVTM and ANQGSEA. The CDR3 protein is CSGQRAGGGKTQYF. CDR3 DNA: TGCAGCGGGCAAAGGGCAGGGGGCGGGAAGACCCAGTACTTC.

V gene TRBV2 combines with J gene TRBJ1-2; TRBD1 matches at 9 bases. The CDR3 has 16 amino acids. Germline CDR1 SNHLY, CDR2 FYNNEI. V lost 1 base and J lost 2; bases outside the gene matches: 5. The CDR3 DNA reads TGTGCCAGCAGTGAAGTCGTGACAGGGGGAAACTATGGCTACACCTTC. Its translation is CASSEVVTGGNYGYTF.

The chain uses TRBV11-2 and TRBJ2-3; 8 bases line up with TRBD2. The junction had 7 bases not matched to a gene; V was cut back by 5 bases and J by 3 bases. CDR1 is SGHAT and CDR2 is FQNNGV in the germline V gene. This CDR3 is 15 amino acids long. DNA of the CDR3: TGTGCCAGCAGCATCACTAGCGGATTTACAGATACGCAGTATTTT. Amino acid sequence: CASSITSGFTDTQYF.

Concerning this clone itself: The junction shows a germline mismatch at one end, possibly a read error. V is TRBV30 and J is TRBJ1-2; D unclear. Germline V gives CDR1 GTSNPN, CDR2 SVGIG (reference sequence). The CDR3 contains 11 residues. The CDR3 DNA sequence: TGTGCCTGGAGCCCGTCCAGTCCTCCTCACTTC. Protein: CAWSPSSPPHF.

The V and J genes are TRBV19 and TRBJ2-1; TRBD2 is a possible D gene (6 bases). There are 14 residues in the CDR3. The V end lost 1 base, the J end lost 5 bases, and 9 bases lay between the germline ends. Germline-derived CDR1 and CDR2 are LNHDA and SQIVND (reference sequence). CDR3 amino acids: CASSIGGGNNEQFF. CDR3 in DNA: TGTGCCAGTAGTATAGGGGGCGGGAACAATGAGCAGTTCTTC.

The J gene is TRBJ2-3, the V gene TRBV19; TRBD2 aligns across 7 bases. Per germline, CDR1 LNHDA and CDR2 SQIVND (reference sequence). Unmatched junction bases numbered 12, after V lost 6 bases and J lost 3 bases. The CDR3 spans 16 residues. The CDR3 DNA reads TGTGCCAGTAGCCGCCGAGGGCAGGGAGGGACAGATACGCAGTATTTT. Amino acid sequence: CASSRRGQGGTDTQYF.

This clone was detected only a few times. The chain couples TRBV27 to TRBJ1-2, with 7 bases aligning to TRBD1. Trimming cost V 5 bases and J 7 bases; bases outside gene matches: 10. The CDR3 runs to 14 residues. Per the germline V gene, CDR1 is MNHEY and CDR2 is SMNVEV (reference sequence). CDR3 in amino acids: CASSGPDRAGGYTF. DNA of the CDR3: TGTGCCAGCAGTGGCCCCGACAGGGCGGGTGGCTACACCTTC.

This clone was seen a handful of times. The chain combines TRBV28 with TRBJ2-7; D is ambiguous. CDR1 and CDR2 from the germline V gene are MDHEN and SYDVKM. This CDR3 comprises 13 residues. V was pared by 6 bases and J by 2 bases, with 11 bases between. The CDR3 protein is CASSPVLPYEQYF. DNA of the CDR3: TGTGCCAGCAGCCCAGTTCTTCCCTACGAGCAGTACTTC.

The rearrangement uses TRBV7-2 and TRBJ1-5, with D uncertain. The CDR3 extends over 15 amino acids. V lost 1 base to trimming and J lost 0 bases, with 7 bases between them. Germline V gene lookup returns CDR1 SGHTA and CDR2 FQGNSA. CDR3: CASSLVGVSNQPQHF. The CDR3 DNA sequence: TGTGCCAGCAGCTTAGTCGGAGTTAGCAATCAGCCCCAGCATTTT.

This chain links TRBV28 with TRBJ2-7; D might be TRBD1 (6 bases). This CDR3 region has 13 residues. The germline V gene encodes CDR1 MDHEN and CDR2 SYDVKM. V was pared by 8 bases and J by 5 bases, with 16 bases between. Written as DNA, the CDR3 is TGTGCCAGCTCCCGGGACAACCCCCACGAGCAGTACTTC. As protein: CASSRDNPHEQYF.